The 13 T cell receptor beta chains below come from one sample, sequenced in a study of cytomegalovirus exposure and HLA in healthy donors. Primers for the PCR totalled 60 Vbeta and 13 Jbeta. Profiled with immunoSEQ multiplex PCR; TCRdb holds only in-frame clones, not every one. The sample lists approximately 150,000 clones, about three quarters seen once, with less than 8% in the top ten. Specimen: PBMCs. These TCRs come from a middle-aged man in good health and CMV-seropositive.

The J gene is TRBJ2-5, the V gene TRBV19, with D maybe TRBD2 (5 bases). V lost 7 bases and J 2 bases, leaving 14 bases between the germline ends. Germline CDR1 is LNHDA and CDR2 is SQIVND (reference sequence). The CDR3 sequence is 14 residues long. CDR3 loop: CASKTVGGQETQYF. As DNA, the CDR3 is TGTGCCAGTAAAACGGTGGGCGGGCAAGAGACCCAGTACTTC.

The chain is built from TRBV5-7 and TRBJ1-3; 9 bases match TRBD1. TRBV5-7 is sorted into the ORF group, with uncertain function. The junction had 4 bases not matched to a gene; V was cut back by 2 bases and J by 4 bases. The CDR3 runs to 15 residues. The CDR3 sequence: CASSFGTGLGNTIYF. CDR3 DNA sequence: TGTGCCAGCAGCTTCGGGACAGGGTTGGGAAACACCATATATTTT.

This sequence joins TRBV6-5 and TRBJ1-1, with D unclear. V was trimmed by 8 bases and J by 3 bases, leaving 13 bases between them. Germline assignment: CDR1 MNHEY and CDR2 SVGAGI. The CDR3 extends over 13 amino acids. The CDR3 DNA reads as TGTGCCAGCGCACGAGGGTTCGACACTGAAGCTTTCTTT. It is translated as CASARGFDTEAFF.

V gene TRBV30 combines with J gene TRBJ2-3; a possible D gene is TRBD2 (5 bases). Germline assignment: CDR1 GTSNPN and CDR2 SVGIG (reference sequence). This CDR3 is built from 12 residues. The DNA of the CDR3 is TGTGCAACTCCCAGCCCGGGGGATACGCAGTATTTT. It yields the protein CATPSPGDTQYF. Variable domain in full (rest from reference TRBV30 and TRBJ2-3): SQTIHQWPATLVQPVGSPLSLECTVEGTSNPNLYWYRQAAGRGLQLLFYSVGIGQISSEVPQNLSASRPQDRQFILSSKKLLLSDSGFYLCATPSPGDTQYFGPGTRLTVL.

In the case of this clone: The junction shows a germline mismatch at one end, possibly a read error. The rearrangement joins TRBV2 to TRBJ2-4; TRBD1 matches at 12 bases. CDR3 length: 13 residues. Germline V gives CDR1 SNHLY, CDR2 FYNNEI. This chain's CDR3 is CASSGDRGPLGDF. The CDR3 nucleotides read TGTGCCAGCAGCGGGGACAGGGGGCCTCTAGGGGACTTC.

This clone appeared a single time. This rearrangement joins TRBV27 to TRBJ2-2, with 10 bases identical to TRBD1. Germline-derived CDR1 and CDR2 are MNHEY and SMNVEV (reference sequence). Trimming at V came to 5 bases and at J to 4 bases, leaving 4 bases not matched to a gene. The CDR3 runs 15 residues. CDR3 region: CASSQRTGGTGELFF. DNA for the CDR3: TGTGCCAGCAGTCAACGGACAGGGGGCACCGGGGAGCTGTTTTTT.

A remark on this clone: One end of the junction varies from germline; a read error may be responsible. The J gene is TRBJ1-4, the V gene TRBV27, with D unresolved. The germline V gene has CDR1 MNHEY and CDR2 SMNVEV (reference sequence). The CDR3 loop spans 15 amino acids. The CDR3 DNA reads TGTGCCAGCAGTCTATCCGGGATCGCGGGTGAAAAACTGTTTTTT. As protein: CASSLSGIAGEKLFF.

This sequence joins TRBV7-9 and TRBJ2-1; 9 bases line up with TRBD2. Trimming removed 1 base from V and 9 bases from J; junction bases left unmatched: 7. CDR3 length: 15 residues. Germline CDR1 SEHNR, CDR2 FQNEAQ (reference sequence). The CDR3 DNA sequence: TGTGCCAGCAGCTTAGGATTAGCGGGAGCGGGTGAGCAGTTCTTC. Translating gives CASSLGLAGAGEQFF.

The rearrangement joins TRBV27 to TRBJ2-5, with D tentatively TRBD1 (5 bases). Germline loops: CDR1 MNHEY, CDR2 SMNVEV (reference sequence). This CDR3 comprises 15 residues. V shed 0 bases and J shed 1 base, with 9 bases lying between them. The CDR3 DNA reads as TGTGCCAGCAGTTTATCAAGACAGATCCAAGAGACCCAGTACTTC. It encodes CASSLSRQIQETQYF.

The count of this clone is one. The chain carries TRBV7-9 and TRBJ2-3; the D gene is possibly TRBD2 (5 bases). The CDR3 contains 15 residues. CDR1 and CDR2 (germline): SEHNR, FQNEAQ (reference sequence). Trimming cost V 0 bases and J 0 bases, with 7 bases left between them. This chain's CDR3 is CASSLARRSTDTQYF. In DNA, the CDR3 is TGTGCCAGCAGCTTAGCGAGGAGGAGCACAGATACGCAGTATTTT.

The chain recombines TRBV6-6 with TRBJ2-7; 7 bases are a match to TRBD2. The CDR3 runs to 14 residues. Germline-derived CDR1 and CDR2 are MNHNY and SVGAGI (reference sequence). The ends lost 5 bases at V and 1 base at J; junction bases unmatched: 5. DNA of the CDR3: TGTGCCAGCAGTATTAGCGGGCCGTCCTACGAGCAGTACTTC. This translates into CASSISGPSYEQYF.

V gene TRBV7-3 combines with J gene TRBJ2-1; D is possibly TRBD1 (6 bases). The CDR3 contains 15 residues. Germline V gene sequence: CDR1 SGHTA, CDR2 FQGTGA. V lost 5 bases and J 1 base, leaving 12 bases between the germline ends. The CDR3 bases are TGTGCCAGCAGCCCTCAACAGGGTTCCTACAATGAGCAGTTCTTC. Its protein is CASSPQQGSYNEQFF.

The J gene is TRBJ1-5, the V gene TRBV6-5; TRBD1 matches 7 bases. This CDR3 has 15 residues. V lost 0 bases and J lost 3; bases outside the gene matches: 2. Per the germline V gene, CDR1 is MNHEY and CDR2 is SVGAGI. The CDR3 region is CASSYSGQNNQPQHF. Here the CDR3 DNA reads TGTGCCAGCAGTTACTCGGGACAGAACAATCAGCCCCAGCATTTT.